The 29 T cell receptor beta chains given below trace back to one sample, sequenced in a study of post-analysis software for immune sequencing data. Unique molecular identifiers were built into the TCR beta cDNA libraries. TCRdb used MiXCR to reprocess the PCR reads, holding one entry per CDR3 protein. The data show around 260,000 distinct CDR3 sequences, 30% to 45% seen once. Antigens of these TCRs are unknown. General study points: Four or five TRBV segments (TRBV5-6, TRBV5-1 and TRBV20-1 among them) occurred more frequently in patients than in controls.

Sequencing was carried out using blood. These receptors originate from a girl under 18 with multiple sclerosis.

This clonotype was seen repeatedly, ten times or more. This chain joins TRBV20-1 and TRBJ1-2; TRBD1 aligns across 9 bases. The V gene's germline CDR1 is DFQATT and CDR2 SNEGSKA (reference sequence). The CDR3 is 12 residues long. The DNA of the CDR3 is TGCAGCCCTCGGACAGGGGACTATGGCTACACCTTC. Translating it yields CSPRTGDYGYTF.

In its sample, this clonotype was seen many times. The chain uses TRBV12-3 or TRBV12-4 and TRBJ2-5, with D tentatively TRBD2 (6 bases). With 4 bases removed from V and 1 base from J, the gap between germline ends came to 10 bases. The CDR3 is 14 amino acids. The CDR3 reads CASSWGLVQETQYF. Written as DNA, the CDR3 is TGTGCCAGCAGTTGGGGACTCGTCCAAGAGACCCAGTACTTC.

This clonotype was counted only a few times. The chain carries TRBV7-9 and TRBJ2-6; D remains ambiguous. This CDR3 has 13 residues. Germline CDR1 and CDR2: SEHNR and FQNEAQ (reference sequence). Trimming took off 8 bases at V and 1 base at J, with 6 bases between the two ends. CDR3 sequence (DNA): TGTGCCAGCCTGAGTTCTGGGGCCAACGTCCTGACTTTC. The encoded protein is CASLSSGANVLTF. Based on the CDR3 plus reference TRBV7-9 and TRBJ2-6, the full variable domain is DTGVSQNPRHKITKRGQNVTFRCDPISEHNRLYWYRQTLGQGPEFLTYFQNEAQLEKSRLLSDRFSAERPKGSFSTLEIQRTEQGDSAMYLCASLSSGANVLTFGAGSRLTVL.

In this sample, this clonotype turned up a few times. The V and J genes are TRBV21-1 and TRBJ2-5; TRBD1 is taken as the D call from the table, unchecked against the DNA. TRBV21-1 is recorded as a pseudogene. This CDR3 is built from 14 residues. CDR3 coding DNA: TGTGCCCGCAGCAAAGGACAGGGACAAGAGACCCAGTACTTC. Translated, it gives CARSKGQGQETQYF.

The J gene is TRBJ1-1, the V gene TRBV6-5, with D possibly TRBD1 on 5 matching bases. The CDR3 covers 13 residues. The V gene lost 7 bases and the J gene lost 0 bases, with 9 bases spanning the gap. The germline V gene encodes CDR1 MNHEY and CDR2 SVGAGI. The CDR3 protein is CASTPGLNTEAFF. DNA of the CDR3: TGTGCCAGCACCCCGGGACTGAACACTGAAGCTTTCTTT.

The sample holds many counts of this clonotype. This chain connects TRBV10-3 to TRBJ2-1; weak D call: TRBD1 (5 bases). CDR1 ENHRY and CDR2 SYGVKD come from the germline V gene. The V and J ends lost 1 base and 7 bases respectively, with 11 bases between them. The CDR3 covers 14 residues. CDR3 in amino acids: CAISEYPRGNEQFF. The CDR3 DNA follows: TGTGCCATCAGTGAGTACCCTAGGGGAAATGAGCAGTTCTTC.

As concerns this clonotype: This sequence may be a read error, since a much larger clone differs from it by one base. The genes are TRBV7-9 and TRBJ2-1; D not resolved. CDR3 length: 16 residues. Germline V CDR1 and CDR2: SEHNR, FQNEAQ (reference sequence). The CDR3, as DNA: TGTGCCGGCAGCTTAGGGCAAGGGCGCTCCTACAATGAGCAGTTCTTC. This translates into CAGSLGQGRSYNEQFF.

The CDR3: CSAGPMRGNNEQFF. The CDR3 DNA reads as TGCAGTGCTGGACCTATGAGAGGAAACAATGAGCAGTTCTTC. This rearrangement joins TRBV20-1 to TRBJ2-1; no clear D. CDR3 length equals 14 residues. CDR1 is DFQATT and CDR2 is SNEGSKA in the germline V gene (reference sequence). V was trimmed by 5 bases and J by 5 bases, leaving 16 bases between them.

The chain joins TRBV29-1 to TRBJ2-3; 11 bases line up with TRBD2. In germline, CDR1 is SQVTM, CDR2 ANQGSEA. Losses at the gene ends were 2 bases for V and 5 bases for J; bases not matched to a gene: 6. There are 15 residues in the CDR3. CDR3 protein: CSVEIAGGPGDTQYF. In DNA, the CDR3 is TGCAGCGTTGAAATAGCGGGAGGGCCGGGAGATACGCAGTATTTT.

This rearrangement joins TRBV5-1 to TRBJ1-1; no clear D gene. Trimming removed 0 bases at V and 5 bases at J, with 8 bases between. CDR1 is SGHRS, CDR2 YFSETQ, per germline. CDR3 length equals 13 residues. CDR3 amino acids: CASSLVSGTEAFF. In DNA form, the CDR3 reads TGCGCCAGCAGCTTGGTCAGTGGGACTGAAGCTTTCTTT.

Points on this clonotype: Since a much larger clone is just one base distant, this may be a read error. The chain joins TRBV20-1 to TRBJ2-7; D possibly uses TRBD1 or TRBD2 (5 bases each). In germline, CDR1 is DFQATT, CDR2 SNEGSKA (reference sequence). V dropped 5 bases and J dropped 2 bases, with 16 bases sitting between them. The CDR3 contains 14 residues. DNA of the CDR3: TGCAGTGCTTTCTCCCAGAGGGGAACCTACGAGCAGTACTTC. It yields the protein CSAFSQRGTYEQYF.

Concerning this clonotype: A read error is possible here, since a much larger clone lies one base away. The chain uses TRBV2 and TRBJ2-7, with 8 bases matching TRBD1. The V and J ends lost 5 bases and 7 bases, in that order; junction bases with no gene match: 16. Germline V gene lookup returns CDR1 SNHLY and CDR2 FYNNEI. The CDR3 is 16 amino acids. The CDR3 protein is CASSQGQGLSGEEQYV. The CDR3 bases are TGTGCCAGCAGTCAAGGACAGGGTTTGTCCGGGGAGGAGCAGTACGTC.

This clonotype appeared a few times. CDR3 protein: CASSLLGKKQPQHF. CDR3 in DNA: TGTGCCAGCAGTTTATTGGGGAAAAAGCAGCCCCAGCATTTT. The V call is TRBV12-3 or TRBV12-4, the J call TRBJ1-5; D gene ambiguous. The CDR3 runs 14 residues. V lost 2 bases and J 7 bases, leaving 12 bases between the germline ends.

This clonotype was observed a few times. This chain links TRBV20-1 with TRBJ2-2; 8 bases are a match to TRBD1. CDR3 length: 15 amino acids. Germline-derived CDR1 and CDR2 are DFQATT and SNEGSKA (reference sequence). V shed 4 bases, J shed 2 bases, and the junction held 6 bases outside the gene matches. The CDR3 here is CSAKSDRVNTGELFF. The DNA for the CDR3 is TGCAGTGCTAAGTCGGACAGGGTTAACACCGGGGAGCTGTTTTTT.

The J gene is TRBJ2-2, the V gene TRBV12-3 or TRBV12-4; possibly TRBD2 for D (6 bases). Trimming left V 4 bases short and J 4 bases short, with 13 bases between. CDR3 length equals 15 residues. This CDR3 reads CASSSGRMSTGELFF. CDR3 nucleotides: TGTGCCAGCAGTTCCGGGAGAATGAGCACCGGGGAGCTGTTTTTT.

This chain connects TRBV6-5 to TRBJ1-1; D gene unclear. Trimming stripped 0 bases from V and 1 base from J, with 6 bases between. The germline V gene has CDR1 MNHEY and CDR2 SVGAGI. This CDR3 region has 14 residues. The CDR3 sequence: CASSYSAQNTEAFF. CDR3 in DNA: TGTGCCAGCAGTTACTCGGCCCAGAACACTGAAGCTTTCTTT.

On this clonotype: This could be a read error, since a much larger clone is one nucleotide away. The chain couples TRBV5-1 to TRBJ2-1; D tentatively fits TRBD1 or TRBD2 (5 bases each). The CDR3 has 16 residues. Germline V gene data show CDR1 as SGHRS and CDR2 as YFSETQ. CDR3 loop: CTSSLRAGTFYNEQFF. In DNA, the CDR3 is TGCACCAGCAGCCTCAGGGCAGGGACCTTCTACAATGAGCAGTTCTTC.

The chain couples TRBV7-2 to TRBJ1-6; D is undetermined. V was pared by 5 bases and J by 7 bases, with 12 bases between. CDR1 is SGHTA and CDR2 is FQGNSA in the germline V gene. The CDR3 length is 14 residues. This chain's CDR3 is CASSEKAGNSPLHF. The CDR3 DNA reads as TGTGCCAGCAGCGAGAAGGCTGGAAATTCACCCCTCCACTTT.

The chain uses TRBV20-1 and TRBJ2-4; D may match TRBD1 or TRBD2 (5 bases each). The J call may be incorrect, as the DNA end agrees better with TRBJ2-7. The CDR3 is 15 amino acids. CDR1 is DFQATT, CDR2 SNEGSKA, per germline (reference sequence). The CDR3 loop reads CSALEIGRRGSEQYF. The CDR3 DNA reads as TGCAGTGCCCTAGAGATAGGACGTCGGGGCTCCGAGCAGTACTTC.

As for this clonotype: This may come from a read error, since a much larger clone is one base off. The V and J genes are TRBV9 and TRBJ1-6; D uncertain. CDR1 and CDR2 (germline): SGDLS, YYNGEE. The CDR3 extends over 13 amino acids. The CDR3 DNA reads as TGTGCCATCAGCCGAGCCGGGAATTCACCCCTCCACTTT. As protein: CAISRAGNSPLHF.

Of note for this clonotype: A much more abundant neighbour one base away suggests this may be a read error. V and J are TRBV9 and TRBJ2-7; 8 bases match TRBD2. Germline V gene sequence: CDR1 SGDLS, CDR2 YYNGEE. The CDR3 covers 16 residues. The V segment lost 0 bases and the J segment 7 bases; nucleotides outside the gene matches: 12. CDR3 loop: CASSVGGAGAYNEQYF. In nucleotides, the CDR3 is TGTGCCAGCAGCGTAGGGGGAGCGGGGGCCTACAATGAGCAGTACTTC.

The rearrangement uses TRBV20-1 and TRBJ2-5, with TRBD1 as a possible D gene (6 bases). CDR3 length equals 13 residues. Germline V gene lookup returns CDR1 DFQATT and CDR2 SNEGSKA (reference sequence). V lost 6 bases and J lost 1, with 12 bases in between. CDR3 DNA sequence: TGCAGTGCCACCTGGACAGCCCAAGAGACCCAGTACTTC. The encoded protein is CSATWTAQETQYF.

About this clonotype: One base away lies a much larger clone, so this may be a sequencing read error. The chain combines TRBV2 with TRBJ2-3; D is undetermined. The V gene's germline CDR1 is SNHLY and CDR2 FYNNEI. The CDR3 has 14 amino acids. In DNA form, the CDR3 reads TGTACCAGCAGATCTACTGAAGGAGCAGATACGCAGTATTTT. Protein: CTSRSTEGADTQYF.

Many counts were recorded for this clonotype. This sequence joins TRBV6-5 and TRBJ2-3; D is tentatively TRBD1 or TRBD2 (5 bases each). Germline CDR1 and CDR2: MNHEY and SVGAGI. This CDR3 is 16 amino acids long. Trimming took off 6 bases at V and 1 base at J, with 17 bases between the two ends. The CDR3 DNA follows: TGTGCCAGCAGCGTTACTAGAGGGACCGGCACAGATACGCAGTATTTT. Translation: CASSVTRGTGTDTQYF.

Concerning this clonotype: It may be a read error: a sequence one base away is much more abundant. The V and J genes are TRBV20-1 and TRBJ2-5; no reliable D call. The CDR3 sequence is 15 residues long. Trimming removed 4 bases from V and 11 bases from J, with 26 bases in between. The germline V gene encodes CDR1 DFQATT and CDR2 SNEGSKA (reference sequence). The CDR3 coding sequence is TGCAGTGCTATCGTACTGACTTACCGAAACAATGAGCAGTACTTC. Protein: CSAIVLTYRNNEQYF.

The V gene is TRBV4-1, the J gene TRBJ2-3; the match to TRBD1 covers 10 bases. This CDR3 has 18 residues. Germline CDR1 MGHRA, CDR2 YSYEKL. Losses at the gene ends were 4 bases for V and 1 base for J; bases not matched to a gene: 11. Here the CDR3 reads CASSPWDRGLAGTDTQYF. CDR3 in DNA: TGCGCCAGCAGCCCGTGGGACAGGGGCCTAGCGGGCACAGATACGCAGTATTTT.

This clonotype was detected many times. The chain employs TRBV12-3 or TRBV12-4 and TRBJ2-1, with TRBD2 matching 9 bases. CDR3 length: 15 residues. The junction had 15 bases not matched to a gene; V was cut back by 6 bases and J by 12 bases. The CDR3 DNA reads as TGTGCCAGCAGCTTTACGACTAGCGGCAAGGATGGGCAGTTCTTC. Translation: CASSFTTSGKDGQFF.

This sequence joins TRBV7-9 and TRBJ2-5, with a weak D call TRBD2 (6 bases). This CDR3 has 18 amino acids. Trimming shortened V by 5 bases and J by 1 base, and 23 bases separated the two germline ends. CDR1 SEHNR and CDR2 FQNEAQ come from the germline V gene (reference sequence). The DNA of the CDR3 is TGTGCCAGCAGCAAAAGTCCCATAGCGGCAAACCGCCAAGAGACCCAGTACTTC. Its protein product is CASSKSPIAANRQETQYF.

This clonotype has ten or more counts. This rearrangement joins TRBV6-6 to TRBJ2-7, with 10 nucleotides matching TRBD1. The CDR3 loop spans 14 amino acids. The germline V gene has CDR1 MNHNY and CDR2 SVGAGI (reference sequence). The junction had 3 bases not matched to a gene; V was cut back by 2 bases and J by 5 bases. For the CDR3, the DNA is TGTGCCAGCAGTTACAAAGGGACAGGGGACGAGCAGTACTTC. Its protein product is CASSYKGTGDEQYF.